What follows are 6 T cell receptor beta chains derived from one specimen sequenced in a study of human T cells and chemical hapten exposure (dated by TCRdb to about 2021). The time point label here, explained by the study, means: patch test 1, 2 weeks after DPC sensitization. The meaning of the sample's treatment or condition label: therapeutic diphenylcyclopropenone sensitization with weekly scalp DPC. Libraries came from RACE. The sequencer listed for this sample is NextSeq 500. Clones were called with MiXCR by TCRdb after fastp trimmed the public reads at Q25, and only in-frame beta chains were retained. Each record represents a unique CDR3 protein, reported with the most common genes and DNA among its rows. This sample gives 150,000 to 200,000 distinct CDR3 sequences in total; around 24% of them show up just once. In total, the top ten clones hold about 7% of the sample. This sample comprised whole blood, obtained in connection with sensitization to the hapten diphenylcyclopropenone (DPC). These receptors were taken from a woman aged 45-59 years with alopecia areata. Some clones in this sample may be carry-over from other donors' samples.

The chain links TRBV7-2 to TRBJ2-2; 8 positions agree with TRBD2. With 5 bases clipped from V and 3 bases from J, the junction kept 17 bases outside the gene matches. This CDR3 region has 19 residues. Germline V gene data show CDR1 as SGHTA and CDR2 as FQGNSA. CDR3 DNA sequence: TGTGCCAGCAGCCCACATCTGAGGAGCGGGAGCTTGGACACCGGGGAGCTGTTTTTT. Its protein product is CASSPHLRSGSLDTGELFF.

The J gene is TRBJ2-2, the V gene TRBV5-1, with 7 bases matching TRBD1. Germline V CDR1 and CDR2: SGHRS, YFSETQ. The CDR3 covers 16 residues. V gave up 0 bases and J gave up 5 bases; unmatched junction bases: 7. Written as DNA, the CDR3 is TGCGCCAGCAGCTTGGTAGGGACAGCAGGGACCGGGGAGCTGTTTTTT. It translates to CASSLVGTAGTGELFF.

This clonotype was counted many times. This sequence joins TRBV11-2 and TRBJ2-7; a weak D match, TRBD1 (5 bases). V was pared by 1 base and J by 6 bases, with 10 bases between. Germline CDR1 reads SGHAT; CDR2 reads FQNNGV. The CDR3 has 13 amino acids. The CDR3 loop is CASSLGRVGEQYF. CDR3 nucleotides: TGTGCCAGCAGCTTAGGCAGGGTGGGCGAGCAGTACTTC.

A few counts support this clonotype. The chain uses TRBV18 and TRBJ1-5; D may be TRBD1 (5 bases). There are 14 residues in the CDR3. Germline CDR1 and CDR2: KGHSH and LQKENI. The V gene lost 4 bases and the J gene lost 3 bases, with 10 bases spanning the gap. The CDR3 is CASSLARDNQPQHF. In nucleotides, the CDR3 is TGTGCCAGCTCACTGGCCAGGGACAATCAGCCCCAGCATTTT.

V gene TRBV27 combines with J gene TRBJ1-1; the match to TRBD1 covers 12 bases. From germline, CDR1 is MNHEY and CDR2 SMNVEV (reference sequence). The length of the CDR3 is 13 residues. The junction had 0 bases not matched to a gene; V was cut back by 9 bases and J by 1 base. The DNA for the CDR3 is TGTGCCAGGGGACAGGGGGCGAACACTGAAGCTTTCTTT. It yields the protein CARGQGANTEAFF.

The table lists this clonotype with a few counts. This chain links TRBV29-1 with TRBJ2-7, with 9 bases matching TRBD1. Germline V gene sequence: CDR1 SQVTM, CDR2 ANQGSEA. Germline trimming cut 5 bases from V and 3 bases from J; bases unmatched to any gene: 2. This CDR3 spans 12 amino acids. The CDR3 DNA reads as TGCAGCGTTAGGACAGGGGTCTACGAGCAGTACTTC. Its translation: CSVRTGVYEQYF.